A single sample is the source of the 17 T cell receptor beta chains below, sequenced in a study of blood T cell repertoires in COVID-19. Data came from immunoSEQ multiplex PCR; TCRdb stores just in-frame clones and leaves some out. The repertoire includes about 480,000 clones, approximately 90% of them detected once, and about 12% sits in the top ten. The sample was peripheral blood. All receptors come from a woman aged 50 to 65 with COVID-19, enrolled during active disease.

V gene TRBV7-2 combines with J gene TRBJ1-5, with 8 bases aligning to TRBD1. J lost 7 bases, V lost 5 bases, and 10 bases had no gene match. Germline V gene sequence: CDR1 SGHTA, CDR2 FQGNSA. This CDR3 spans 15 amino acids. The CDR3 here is CASSPRTGSGQPQHF. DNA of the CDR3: TGTGCCAGCAGCCCGCGGACAGGGTCTGGCCAGCCCCAGCATTTT.

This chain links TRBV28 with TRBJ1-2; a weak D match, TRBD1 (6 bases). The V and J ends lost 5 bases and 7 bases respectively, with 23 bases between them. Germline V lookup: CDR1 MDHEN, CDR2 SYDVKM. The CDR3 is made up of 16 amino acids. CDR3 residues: CASSDPRDGAGAGYTF. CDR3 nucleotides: TGTGCCAGCAGTGACCCCCGGGACGGAGCGGGGGCTGGCTACACCTTC.

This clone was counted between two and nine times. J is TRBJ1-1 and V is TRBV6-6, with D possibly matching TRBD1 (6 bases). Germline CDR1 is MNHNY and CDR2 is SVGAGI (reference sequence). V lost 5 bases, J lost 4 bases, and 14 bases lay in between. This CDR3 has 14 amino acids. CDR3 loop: CASSRGQQSTEAFF. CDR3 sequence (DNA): TGTGCCAGCAGTCGCGGACAGCAGAGCACTGAAGCTTTCTTT.

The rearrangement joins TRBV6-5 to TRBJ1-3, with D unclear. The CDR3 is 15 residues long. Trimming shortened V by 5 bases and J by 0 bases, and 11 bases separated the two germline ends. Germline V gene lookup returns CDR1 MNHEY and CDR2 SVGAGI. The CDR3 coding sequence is TGTGCCAGCAGTATACAAGGAGCCTCTGGAAACACCATATATTTT. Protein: CASSIQGASGNTIYF.

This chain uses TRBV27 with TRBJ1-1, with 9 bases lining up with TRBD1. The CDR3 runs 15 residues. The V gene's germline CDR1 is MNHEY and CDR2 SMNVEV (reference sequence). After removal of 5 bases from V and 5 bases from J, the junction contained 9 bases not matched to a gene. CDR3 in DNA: TGTGCCAGCAGTCTTACAGGGGGCTCGGATACTGAAGCTTTCTTT. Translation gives CASSLTGGSDTEAFF.

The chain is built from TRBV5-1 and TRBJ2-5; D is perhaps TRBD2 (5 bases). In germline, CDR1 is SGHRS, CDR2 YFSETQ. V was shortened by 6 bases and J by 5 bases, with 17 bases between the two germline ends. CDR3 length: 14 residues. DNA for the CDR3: TGCGCCAGCACAAGTCGTGGAGGTGGGGAGACCCAGTACTTC. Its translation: CASTSRGGGETQYF. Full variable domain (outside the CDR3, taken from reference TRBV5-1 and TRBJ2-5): KAGVTQTPRYLIKTRGQQVTLSCSPISGHRSVSWYQQTPGQGLQFLFEYFSETQRNKGNFPGRFSGRQFSNSRSEMNVSTLELGDSALYLCASTSRGGGETQYFGPGTRLLVL.

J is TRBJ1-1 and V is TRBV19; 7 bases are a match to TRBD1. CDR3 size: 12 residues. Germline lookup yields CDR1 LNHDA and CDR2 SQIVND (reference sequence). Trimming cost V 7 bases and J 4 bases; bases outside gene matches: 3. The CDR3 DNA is TGTGCCAGTACGACAGGGACCACTGAAGCTTTCTTT. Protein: CASTTGTTEAFF.

CDR3 sequence (DNA): TGTGCCAGCAGCCTCCGCGGGGGGCGTTCCTACGAGCAGTACTTC. Amino acids: CASSLRGGRSYEQYF. The chain links TRBV3-1 (or the pseudogene TRBV3-2) to TRBJ2-7; 8 bases match TRBD2. The trim removed 4 bases at V and 1 base at J, leaving 6 bases unmatched. The germline V gene has CDR1 LGHDT and CDR2 YNNKEL (reference sequence). The CDR3 is 15 amino acids.

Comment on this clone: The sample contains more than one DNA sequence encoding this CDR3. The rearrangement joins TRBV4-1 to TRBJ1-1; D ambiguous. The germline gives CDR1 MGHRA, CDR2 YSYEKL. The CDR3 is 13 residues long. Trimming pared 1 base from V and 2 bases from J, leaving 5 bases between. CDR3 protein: CASSQGGNTEAFF. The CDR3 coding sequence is TGCGCCAGCAGCCAAGGAGGTAACACTGAAGCTTTCTTT.

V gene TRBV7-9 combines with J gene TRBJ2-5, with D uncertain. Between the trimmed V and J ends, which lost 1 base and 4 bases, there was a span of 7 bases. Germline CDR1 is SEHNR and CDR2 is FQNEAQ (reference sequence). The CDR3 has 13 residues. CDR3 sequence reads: CASSLVTLETQYF. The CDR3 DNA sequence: TGTGCCAGCAGCTTAGTAACATTAGAGACCCAGTACTTC.

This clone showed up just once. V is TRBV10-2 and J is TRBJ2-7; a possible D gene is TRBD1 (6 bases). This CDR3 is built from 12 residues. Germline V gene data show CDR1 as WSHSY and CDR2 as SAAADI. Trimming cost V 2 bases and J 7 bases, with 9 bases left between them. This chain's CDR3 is CASSERTVEQYF. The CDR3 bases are TGCGCCAGCAGTGAGAGGACAGTAGAGCAGTACTTC.

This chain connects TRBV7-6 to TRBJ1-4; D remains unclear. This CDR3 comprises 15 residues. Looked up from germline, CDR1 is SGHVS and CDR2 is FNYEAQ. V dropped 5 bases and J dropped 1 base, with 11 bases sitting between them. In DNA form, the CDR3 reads TGTGCCAGCAGCGCAAGACGGGGAACTAATGAAAAACTGTTTTTT. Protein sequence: CASSARRGTNEKLFF.

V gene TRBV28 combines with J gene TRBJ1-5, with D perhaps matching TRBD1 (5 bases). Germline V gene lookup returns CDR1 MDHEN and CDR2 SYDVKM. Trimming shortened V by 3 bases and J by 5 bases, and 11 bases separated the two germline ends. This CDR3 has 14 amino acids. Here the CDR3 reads CASSLGGGDQPQHF. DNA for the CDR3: TGTGCCAGCAGTTTGGGCGGGGGAGATCAGCCCCAGCATTTT. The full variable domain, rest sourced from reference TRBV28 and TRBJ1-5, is DVKVTQSSRYLVKRTGEKVFLECVQDMDHENMFWYRQDPGLGLRLIYFSYDVKMKEKGDIPEGYSVSREKKERFSLILESASTNQTSMYLCASSLGGGDQPQHFGDGTRLSIL.

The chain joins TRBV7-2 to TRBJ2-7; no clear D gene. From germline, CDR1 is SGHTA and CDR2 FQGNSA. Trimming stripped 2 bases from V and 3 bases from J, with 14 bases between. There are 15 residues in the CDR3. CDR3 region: CASSLYQSFLYEQYF. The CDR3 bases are TGTGCCAGCAGCTTATATCAGTCCTTTCTCTACGAGCAGTACTTC.

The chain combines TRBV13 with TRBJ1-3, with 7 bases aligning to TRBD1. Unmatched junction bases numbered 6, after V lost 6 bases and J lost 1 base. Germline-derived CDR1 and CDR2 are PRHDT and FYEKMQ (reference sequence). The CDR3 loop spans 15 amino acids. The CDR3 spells CASRDKQGSGNTIYF. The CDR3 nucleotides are TGTGCCAGCAGAGATAAACAGGGGTCTGGAAACACCATATATTTT.

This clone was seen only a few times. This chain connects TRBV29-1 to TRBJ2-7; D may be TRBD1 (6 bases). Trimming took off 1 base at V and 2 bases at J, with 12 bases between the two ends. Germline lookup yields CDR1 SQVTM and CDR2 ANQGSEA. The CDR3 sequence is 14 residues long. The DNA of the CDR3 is TGCAGCGTTGAAGGGCAGGGGCCCCCCTACGAGCAGTACTTC. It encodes CSVEGQGPPYEQYF.

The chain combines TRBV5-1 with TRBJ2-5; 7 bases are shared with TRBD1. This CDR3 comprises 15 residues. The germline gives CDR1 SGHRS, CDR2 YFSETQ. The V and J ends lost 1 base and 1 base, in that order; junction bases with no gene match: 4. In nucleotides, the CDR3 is TGCGCCAGCAGCTTGTTAGGGGGCCGCCAAGAGACCCAGTACTTC. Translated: CASSLLGGRQETQYF.